The rows below give T cell receptor beta chains drawn from one sample of a study of blood T cell repertoires in COVID-19. The data were produced by immunoSEQ multiplex PCR, yet TCRdb's version contains in-frame clones alone and is incomplete. The data contain approximately 210,000 clones, 81% of them singletons. Sequencing was performed on PBMCs or T cells enriched from blood (not recorded which). The origin of the receptors is a woman between 45 and 65 years old with acute COVID-19. CDR3s include the opening cysteine and the closing phenylalanine or tryptophan. The order of the fields is V gene, J gene, D gene, clone size, CDR3 DNA, CDR3 protein. The D gene is left open where the match is weak. For some rows the clone size is stated as once, few or many, or as a class when expanded; others skip it.

TRBV28	TRBJ1-1	TRBD1	-	TGTGCCAGCAGTCCCGGACAGGGGCCAGATGAAGCTTTCTTT	CASSPGQGPDEAFF
TRBV6-2/TRBV6-3	TRBJ2-7	-	-	TGTGCCAGCAGTTACTCGATGCAGGGGCCCCTCTACGAGCAGTACTTC	CASSYSMQGPLYEQYF
TRBV11-1	TRBJ2-7	-	-	TGTGCCAGCAGCTCCAGTCGGGGAGGATACGAGCAGTACTTC	CASSSSRGGYEQYF
TRBV5-1	TRBJ2-3	-	-	TGCGCCAGCAGCTGGACTAGCACAGATACGCAGTATTTT	CASSWTSTDTQYF
TRBV19	TRBJ1-6	TRBD1	once	TGTGCCAGTGGACAGGGGGCAAATTCACCCCTCCACTTT	CASGQGANSPLHF
TRBV7-9	TRBJ1-3	-	-	TGTGCCAGCAGCTTATCGGAGGGAAACACCATATATTTT	CASSLSEGNTIYF
TRBV29-1	TRBJ1-1	-	-	TGCAGCGTTGACCCCGGGAACACTGAAGCTTTCTTT	CSVDPGNTEAFF
TRBV6-2/TRBV6-3	TRBJ2-1	-	-	TGTGCCAGCAGTTACTCGCGAAATGAGCAGTTCTTC	CASSYSRNEQFF
TRBV28	TRBJ2-3	TRBD1	-	TGTGCCAGCAGTGGCCGGGACAGGGGGTCGTATTTT	CASSGRDRGSYF
TRBV28	TRBJ2-7	-	-	TGTGCCAGTCGCAAAGGTAGGACAGTAACTTACGAGCAGTACTTC	CASRKGRTVTYEQYF
TRBV4-3	TRBJ1-4	-	-	TGCGCCAGCAGCCAGTACGGGTCCAACGGGTTGGAGGAACTGTTTTTT	CASSQYGSNGLEELFF
TRBV15	TRBJ2-7	-	-	TGTGCCACCAGCAGAGATCGACAGTTTGTTTCCGAGCAGTACTTC	CATSRDRQFVSEQYF
TRBV7-2	TRBJ2-2	TRBD2	-	TGTGCCAGCAGCTTCTCCCGCCGGGGGGGCGGGACCGGGGAGCTGTTTTTT	CASSFSRRGGGTGELFF
TRBV24-1	TRBJ2-3	-	-	TGTGCCACTGCAGACTCCACGACAGATACGCAGTATTTT	CATADSTTDTQYF
TRBV28	TRBJ2-5	TRBD2	-	TGTGCCAGCAGTTTGGCGGGGCTAGCGGGAGGATCGTACCAAGAGACCCAGTACTTC	CASSLAGLAGGSYQETQYF
TRBV15	TRBJ1-2	-	-	TGTGCCACCCTATTAGAAAGTGACTATGGCTACACCTTC	CATLLESDYGYTF
TRBV7-2	TRBJ2-5	TRBD1	-	TGTGCCAGCAGCTTAGCCGGACAGGGGGAGACCCAGTACTTC	CASSLAGQGETQYF
TRBV4-3	TRBJ2-7	TRBD2	medium-sized	TGCGCCAGCAGCTTGGGTAGCGGGAGAGCGGGGGAGCAGTACTTC	CASSLGSGRAGEQYF
TRBV25-1	TRBJ1-1	-	-	TGTGCCAGCAGTGACTCCCGTGAAGTCGGGAACGAAGCTTTCTTT	CASSDSREVGNEAFF
TRBV18	TRBJ2-5	-	-	TGTGCCAGCTCACCACGGAGGGGAGAGACCCAGTACTTC	CASSPRRGETQYF
TRBV27	TRBJ2-3	TRBD1	-	TGTGCCAGCAGTTCCGTGGCAGGGGGCGGGTGGGGCACAGATACGCAGTATTTT	CASSSVAGGGWGTDTQYF
TRBV29-1	TRBJ1-2	-	-	TGCAGCGCTGACAGCGCTTCTAACTATGGCTACACCTTC	CSADSASNYGYTF
TRBV19	TRBJ1-5	-	-	TGTGCCAGTAGTACTACCACAAAAGGGAGCAATCAGCCTCAGCATTTT	CASSTTTKGSNQPQHF
TRBV7-6	TRBJ2-3	TRBD2	-	TGTGCCAGCAGCTTACTAGCGGGAGGGCCGGGTCGAACAGATACGCAGTATTTT	CASSLLAGGPGRTDTQYF
TRBV11-2	TRBJ2-5	-	-	TGTGCCAGCAGTCCCCATGGGCAGCAAGAGACCCAGTACTTC	CASSPHGQQETQYF
TRBV18	TRBJ1-6	-	-	TGTGCCAGCTCACCAGGGGGGAATTCACCCCTCCACTTT	CASSPGGNSPLHF
TRBV5-1	TRBJ2-7	TRBD1	-	TGCGCCAGCAGCTTGGGAGGACAGGGGAAGGGGGAGCAGTACTTC	CASSLGGQGKGEQYF
TRBV6-2/TRBV6-3	TRBJ2-2	-	-	TGTGCCAGCGGCCCGAACACAGGTCCCGGGGAGCTGTTTTTT	CASGPNTGPGELFF
TRBV5-1	TRBJ1-2	-	-	TGCGCCAGCAGCCCTCCGGACAGACCCTATGGCTACACCTTC	CASSPPDRPYGYTF
TRBV28	TRBJ2-1	TRBD2	-	TGTGCCAGCAGCTCATCCGGGACTAGTCGCCCTTACAATGAGCAGTTCTTC	CASSSSGTSRPYNEQFF
TRBV4-2	TRBJ2-2	-	-	TGTGCCAGCAGCGAAGGAGGGGGGGCGGTCGCCGGGGAGCTGTTTTTT	CASSEGGGAVAGELFF
TRBV7-9	TRBJ2-3	-	-	TGTGCCAGCAGCTTAGGGACTTTTAGCACAGATACGCAGTATTTT	CASSLGTFSTDTQYF
TRBV10-3	TRBJ2-3	TRBD2	-	TGTGCCATTAGTAGCGGGGGGCCCACAGATACGCAGTATTTT	CAISSGGPTDTQYF
TRBV7-6	TRBJ1-2	TRBD1	-	TGTGCCAGCAGCTTATCTCCAGGGGGAATCGATGGCTACACCTTC	CASSLSPGGIDGYTF
TRBV6-1	TRBJ1-3	-	-	TGTGCCAGCAGTGAGGTCGGGAGCTCTGGAAACACCATATATTTT	CASSEVGSSGNTIYF
TRBV19	TRBJ1-2	TRBD1	-	TGTGCCAGTAGTGATTGGGCAGGGGGCGACTATGGCTACACCTTC	CASSDWAGGDYGYTF
TRBV6-5	TRBJ1-5	-	-	TGTGCCAGCAGCCCATCCAACAATCAGCCCCAGCATTTT	CASSPSNNQPQHF
TRBV12-3/TRBV12-4	TRBJ2-7	-	few	TGTGCCAGCAGGACTAGTTTGGCCGAGCAGTACTTC	CASRTSLAEQYF
TRBV19	TRBJ2-5	-	-	TGTGCCAGTAGTTCTCCCCCAGGGACTTTTCAAGAGACCCAGTACTTC	CASSSPPGTFQETQYF
TRBV7-9	TRBJ2-1	TRBD1	once	TGTGCCAGCAGCTTATCCGGACAGGGAGCCGATGAGCAGTTCTTC	CASSLSGQGADEQFF
TRBV4-1	TRBJ2-1	TRBD2	-	TGCGCCAGCAGCCAAGAGCGGCGGGGGGGCCAGGGGGAGCAGTTCTTC	CASSQERRGGQGEQFF
TRBV19	TRBJ1-3	-	-	TGTGCCAGTAGTATTGTCCTCTCTGGAAACACCATATATTTT	CASSIVLSGNTIYF